A selection of T cell receptor beta chains follows, all from one sample in a study of cytomegalovirus exposure and HLA in healthy donors. The protocol was immunoSEQ multiplex PCR, while the TCRdb copy is restricted to in-frame clones and leaves out a portion. The sample lists 150,000 to 200,000 clones; 80% to 85% were seen once. Sequenced: PBMCs. These receptor sequences come from a man aged 25 to 40 in good health and CMV-seropositive. The CDR3 runs from the conserved cysteine through the conserved F or W. The order of the fields is clone size, J gene, V gene, D gene, CDR3 DNA, CDR3 protein. A D gene is named only where the DNA matches it firmly. Not all rows give a size; the values are once, few, many and, for expanded clones, a class.

once,TRBJ1-1,TRBV28,TRBD1,TGTGCCAGCAGTGCCCGACAGGGGCGAAGGGGCACTGAAGCTTTCTTT,CASSARQGRRGTEAFF
.,TRBJ2-7,TRBV7-2,TRBD2,TGTGCCAGCAGCCTGAGCGGGGGGAGTTCCTACGAGCAGTACTTC,CASSLSGGSSYEQYF
once,TRBJ2-1,TRBV2,TRBD2,TGTGCCAGAAAGGGTGAAACTAGCGGGACTTTGTACAATGAGCAGTTCTTC,CARKGETSGTLYNEQFF
.,TRBJ2-2,TRBV5-1,TRBD2,TGCGCCAGCAGCCAGGGACTAGCGGGAGGTACCGGGGAGCTGTTTTTT,CASSQGLAGGTGELFF
.,TRBJ2-1,TRBV6-5,.,TGTGCCTCCCGGGGGGAGGGGGTTCTGTACAATGAGCAGTTCTTC,CASRGEGVLYNEQFF
.,TRBJ2-2,TRBV9,TRBD1,TGTGCCAGCAGCGGGCCGACAGGGGACACCGGGGAGCTGTTTTTT,CASSGPTGDTGELFF
many,TRBJ1-1,TRBV9,.,TGTGCCAGCAGCTCTCAGGGTACCCTAGCGGGTGAAGCTTTCTTT,CASSSQGTLAGEAFF
.,TRBJ2-3,TRBV7-9,.,TGTGCCAGCAGCCCGACTTGGAGCACAGATACGCAGTATTTT,CASSPTWSTDTQYF
.,TRBJ2-4,TRBV29-1,TRBD1,TGCAGCGTTGAGATCGGACAGGGTGGCATTCAGTACTTC,CSVEIGQGGIQYF
.,TRBJ1-2,TRBV4-1,.,TGCGCCAGCAGCCAGCCTATCAACTATGGCTACACCTTC,CASSQPINYGYTF
.,TRBJ2-7,TRBV7-9,.,TGTGCCAGCAGCCCGAGGGGGGGAGAACTCTACGAGCAGTACTTC,CASSPRGGELYEQYF
.,TRBJ2-2,TRBV27,TRBD2,TGTGCCAGCAGCCCGGGACTAGCGGGGACCGGGGAGCTGTTTTTT,CASSPGLAGTGELFF
.,TRBJ2-7,TRBV7-2,TRBD2,TGTGCCAGCAGCTTAGGCGGACTAGCGGGGGTCACCTACGAGCAGTACTTC,CASSLGGLAGVTYEQYF
.,TRBJ2-7,TRBV11-2,.,TGTGCCAGCAGCTTAGAGGCCGTGTACGAGCAGTACTTC,CASSLEAVYEQYF
once,TRBJ2-1,TRBV18,TRBD1,TGTGCCAGCTCACCGACCGCCCAGGGACAGGGAAGGAATGAGCAGTTCTTC,CASSPTAQGQGRNEQFF
.,TRBJ1-1,TRBV2,.,TGTGCCAGCAGGGATATGATAAAGCCGGGGTCCTCTGAAGCTTTCTTT,CASRDMIKPGSSEAFF
.,TRBJ2-7,TRBV27,TRBD2,TGTGCCAGCAGCCTTTCCTATGGGCGAGCGGGATCGTACGAGCAGTACTTC,CASSLSYGRAGSYEQYF
.,TRBJ1-5,TRBV28,TRBD1,TGTGCCAGCAGTTTCGCCCCGGGACAGGGCTATCAGCCCCAGCATTTT,CASSFAPGQGYQPQHF
.,TRBJ1-3,TRBV6-6,TRBD1,TGTGCCAGCAGGGACAGGGGTTCTGGAAACACCATATATTTT,CASRDRGSGNTIYF
.,TRBJ1-3,TRBV29-1,.,TGCAGCGTTGTCCCGTTCTCTGGAAACACCATATATTTT,CSVVPFSGNTIYF